A selection of T cell receptor beta chains follows, all from one sample in a study of T cells in Graves' hyperthyroidism and ophthalmopathy. TCRdb passed the multiplex PCR reads through MiXCR, listing each CDR3 protein once. The table has approximately 600,000 distinct CDR3 sequences, around 16% seen once. The source material was blood. These receptors originate from a woman younger than 45 with Graves' hyperthyroidism. The conserved cysteine and the conserved F or W are not part of the CDR3 here. Clone size is given for some rows only: seen once, a few or many times, or a class if the clone is expanded.

J gene: TRBJ1-1; V gene: TRBV4-1; clone size: -; CDR3 protein: ASSLVELGTEAF
J gene: TRBJ2-7; V gene: TRBV6-2/TRBV6-3; clone size: many; CDR3 protein: ASSFIRGNPSYEQY
J gene: TRBJ1-5; V gene: TRBV6-1; clone size: -; CDR3 protein: ASRGGGAQPQH
J gene: TRBJ2-1; V gene: TRBV20-1; clone size: many; CDR3 protein: SALSGTSSEQF
J gene: TRBJ2-7; V gene: TRBV6-6; clone size: many; CDR3 protein: ASSYAATYEQY
J gene: TRBJ1-2; V gene: TRBV27; clone size: -; CDR3 protein: ASTHRIYGYT
J gene: TRBJ2-7; V gene: TRBV20-1; clone size: many; CDR3 protein: SARDGPSGTSSYEQY
J gene: TRBJ2-2; V gene: TRBV30; clone size: many; CDR3 protein: AWTSGLGYTGELF
J gene: TRBJ2-3; V gene: TRBV18; clone size: many; CDR3 protein: ASSLRQKLSTDTQY
J gene: TRBJ1-4; V gene: TRBV11-3; clone size: -; CDR3 protein: ASSLGVGFLDEKLF
J gene: TRBJ1-1; V gene: TRBV24-1; clone size: many; CDR3 protein: ATSDGGGVVSEAF
J gene: TRBJ1-2; V gene: TRBV25-1; clone size: many; CDR3 protein: ASSVPGTGTNYGYT
J gene: TRBJ2-1; V gene: TRBV5-1; clone size: -; CDR3 protein: ASSLEGWGPYNEQF
J gene: TRBJ2-5; V gene: TRBV15; clone size: many; CDR3 protein: ATSRSPRGETQY
J gene: TRBJ1-2; V gene: TRBV20-1; clone size: many; CDR3 protein: SAPMAPYGYT
J gene: TRBJ2-1; V gene: TRBV28; clone size: -; CDR3 protein: ASSLLAGDGHEQF
J gene: TRBJ2-5; V gene: TRBV10-3; clone size: -; CDR3 protein: AISEPERGINGAETQY
J gene: TRBJ2-7; V gene: TRBV9; clone size: many; CDR3 protein: ASSVGTGTYEQY
J gene: TRBJ2-5; V gene: TRBV27; clone size: many; CDR3 protein: ASSGLAGATRETQY
J gene: TRBJ1-6; V gene: TRBV7-8; clone size: -; CDR3 protein: ASSQDPRGHNSPLH
J gene: TRBJ2-7; V gene: TRBV24-1; clone size: few; CDR3 protein: ATSDTYEQY
J gene: TRBJ1-1; V gene: TRBV7-2; clone size: -; CDR3 protein: ASSPGAGGEAF
J gene: TRBJ2-1; V gene: TRBV4-1; clone size: -; CDR3 protein: ASSQEFFNEQF
J gene: TRBJ2-1; V gene: TRBV6-1; clone size: few; CDR3 protein: ASSPGTSGRKGNEQF
J gene: TRBJ2-1; V gene: TRBV27; clone size: few; CDR3 protein: ASSQTSVVNEQF
J gene: TRBJ1-2; V gene: TRBV27; clone size: few; CDR3 protein: ATWGTPNYGYT
J gene: TRBJ2-5; V gene: TRBV11-2; clone size: many; CDR3 protein: ASRLPTTPGEEY
J gene: TRBJ2-3; V gene: TRBV6-2/TRBV6-3; clone size: -; CDR3 protein: ASSYGPFRTDTQY
J gene: TRBJ1-1; V gene: TRBV19; clone size: few; CDR3 protein: ASIPSYGDAF
J gene: TRBJ2-1; V gene: TRBV28; clone size: many; CDR3 protein: AGSTGGDYNEQF
J gene: TRBJ2-3; V gene: TRBV4-3; clone size: -; CDR3 protein: ASSRRTGPTDTQY
J gene: TRBJ2-7; V gene: TRBV29-1; clone size: -; CDR3 protein: SVVERELSYEQY
J gene: TRBJ2-1; V gene: TRBV12-3/TRBV12-4; clone size: few; CDR3 protein: ASSSGTTPPHEQF
J gene: TRBJ1-5; V gene: TRBV27; clone size: many; CDR3 protein: ASSSDRAPGEPQH
J gene: TRBJ1-1; V gene: TRBV19; clone size: -; CDR3 protein: ASSIDPGGGEAF
J gene: TRBJ2-1; V gene: TRBV19; clone size: few; CDR3 protein: ATTYHREQF
J gene: TRBJ2-7; V gene: TRBV28; clone size: many; CDR3 protein: ASNGLARTYEQY
J gene: TRBJ2-7; V gene: TRBV28; clone size: many; CDR3 protein: ASSLSRLRDFYYEQY
J gene: TRBJ1-1; V gene: TRBV28; clone size: many; CDR3 protein: ASSLSGGWYTEAF
J gene: TRBJ2-1; V gene: TRBV6-5; clone size: many; CDR3 protein: ASSYSPSGYYNEQF
J gene: TRBJ2-3; V gene: TRBV2; clone size: many; CDR3 protein: ASRAGPSTDTQY
J gene: TRBJ2-7; V gene: TRBV28; clone size: many; CDR3 protein: ASSDRGPSQRQY